This TCR beta chain was found in a study of PD-1 blockade in classical Hodgkin lymphoma. Comments on this clone: Its antigen is not identified.

As for time point: cycle 4 day 1 (C4D1), after 6 weeks of nivolumab. No patient escaped relapse after autologous stem cell transplantation, and brentuximab vedotin exposure varied. Thawed PBMCs were the source of CD8+ T cells, obtained through magnetic negative selection. Reported best responses ranged across complete response, partial response or progressive disease. Every 2 weeks, patients had 3 mg/kg nivolumab intravenously. V was cut by 1 base and J by 10 bases, with 14 bases left in between. Germline-derived CDR1 and CDR2 are SGHAT and FQNNGV. The CDR3 consists of 13 residues. Sequencing used immunoSEQ multiplex PCR; TCRdb keeps in-frame clones, though not all of them. The repertoire consists of about 1,400 clones, with around 80% occurring once and the leading ten covering approximately 39%. Study outcomes and limitations: Partial responders and progressors had significantly lower baseline TCR diversity. Baseline TCR diversity was reportedly lower in newly diagnosed patients than healthy donors.

This rearrangement joins TRBV11-2 to TRBJ2-7, with D uncertain. The clonotype comes from a human donor with classical Hodgkin lymphoma. The donor label of this sample is uncertain. The sequenced sample was CD8+ T cells from blood, obtained before the fourth cycle of nivolumab. The CDR3 bases are TGTGCCAGCAGCTTAGGCCCGGGCCCCCCTCAGTACTTC. Translating it yields CASSLGPGPPQYF.